The source of this TCR beta chain is a study of T cells after posttransplantation cyclophosphamide. This clone was seen only a few times. The protocol was immunoSEQ multiplex PCR, while the TCRdb copy is restricted to in-frame clones and leaves out a portion. Sampling found 42,000 or so clones, none seen once. This CDR3 has 19 amino acids. Germline CDR1 reads SEHNR; CDR2 reads FQNEAQ (reference sequence). V was pared by 5 bases and J by 0 bases, with 10 bases of the junction left unmatched. The origin of this receptor is a woman aged 50 to 60 in good health and a related stem cell transplant donor. Sample: PBMCs. V gene TRBV7-9 combines with J gene TRBJ2-3, with TRBD2 matching 14 bases. CDR3 DNA: TGTGCCAGCAGCGGGGGGACTAGCGGGGGCCAGCGTAGCACAGATACGCAGTATTTT. Encoded protein: CASSGGTSGGQRSTDTQYF. Variable domain in full (rest from reference TRBV7-9 and TRBJ2-3): DTGVSQNPRHKITKRGQNVTFRCDPISEHNRLYWYRQTLGQGPEFLTYFQNEAQLEKSRLLSDRFSAERPKGSFSTLEIQRTEQGDSAMYLCASSGGTSGGQRSTDTQYFGPGTRLTVL.